This T cell receptor beta chain derives from a study of T cell changes during pregnancy in multiple sclerosis (dated by TCRdb to the late 2010s). In the study overall: The study looked at changes in the T cell repertoire across pregnancy in women with multiple sclerosis.

Notes on this clone: The specificity of this receptor is unknown. Qualities for individual bases were not recorded, and no much larger clone is one base off.

Measured from the cysteine to the phenylalanine, the CDR3 is 15 residues long. The sequence is cut down to CDR3 DNA, 45 bases in frame from base 1. Based on the germline V gene, the CDR1 and CDR2 sequences are ENHRY and SYGVKD. The germline V end is reduced by 7 bases and the J end by 6 bases; junction bases left unmatched: 11. The library was generated by the immunoSEQ multiplex PCR assay. TCRdb obtained this table from immuneACCESS and retained in-frame rearrangements with V and J assigned. These tables miss some clones; where compared with another copy, unresolved V genes account for less than half of the shortfall, and the remainder is unexplained. This sample gives 50,000 or so clones in total; roughly 94% of them show up just once. The ten largest clones represent less than 0.35% of the sample.

The clonotype comes from a female donor with multiple sclerosis, enrolled in a pregnancy study. The sequencing here drew on CD4+ T cells from peripheral blood mononuclear cells, taken in the third trimester of pregnancy. Recombination joined TRBV10-3 with TRBJ1-1, and TRBD1 aligns with 10 junction nucleotides. The CDR3 region reads CAIKGTGDGVAEAFF. The bases read TGTGCCATCAAGGGGACAGGGGATGGAGTGGCTGAAGCTTTCTTT.